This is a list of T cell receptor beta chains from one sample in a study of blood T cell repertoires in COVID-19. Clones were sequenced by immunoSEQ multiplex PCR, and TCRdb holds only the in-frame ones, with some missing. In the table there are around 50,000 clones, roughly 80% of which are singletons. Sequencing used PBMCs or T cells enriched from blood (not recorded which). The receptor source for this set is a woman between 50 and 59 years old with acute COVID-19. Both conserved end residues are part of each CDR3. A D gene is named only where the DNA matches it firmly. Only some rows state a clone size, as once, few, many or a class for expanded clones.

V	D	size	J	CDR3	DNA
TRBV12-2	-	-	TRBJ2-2	CASRYRLAGVNGELFF	TGTGCAAGTCGCTACCGACTAGCGGGGGTGAACGGGGAGCTGTTTTTT
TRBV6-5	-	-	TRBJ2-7	CASTEQQGGGYEQYF	TGTGCCAGCACCGAACAACAGGGGGGGGGTTATGAGCAGTACTTC
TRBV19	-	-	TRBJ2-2	CASNQGSGNTGELFF	TGTGCCAGTAATCAGGGTTCGGGTAACACCGGGGAGCTGTTTTTT
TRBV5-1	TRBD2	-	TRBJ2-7	CASSLSGSTHEQYF	TGCGCCAGCAGCTTGAGCGGGAGTACCCACGAGCAGTACTTC
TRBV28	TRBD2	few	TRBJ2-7	CASLAGGRSYEQYF	TGTGCCAGCTTAGCGGGGGGGCGGTCCTACGAGCAGTACTTC
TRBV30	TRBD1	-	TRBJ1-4	CAWRRQGVIAPNEKLFF	TGTGCCTGGAGAAGACAGGGGGTAATTGCACCTAATGAAAAACTGTTTTTT
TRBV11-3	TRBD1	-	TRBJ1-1	CASSLSGTGNTEAFF	TGTGCCAGCAGCCTCTCCGGGACAGGCAACACTGAAGCTTTCTTT
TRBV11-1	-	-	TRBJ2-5	CASTRSAGYQETQYF	TGTGCCAGCACCAGATCTGCAGGTTACCAAGAGACCCAGTACTTC
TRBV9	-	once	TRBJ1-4	CASSRTAWVNEKLFF	TGTGCCAGCAGCCGGACAGCTTGGGTCAATGAAAAACTGTTTTTT
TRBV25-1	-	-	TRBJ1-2	CASSDGQGNYGYTF	TGTGCCAGCAGTGACGGGCAGGGCAACTATGGCTACACCTTC
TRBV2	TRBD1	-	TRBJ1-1	CASEQGVGTEAFF	TGTGCCAGTGAACAGGGGGTTGGAACTGAAGCTTTCTTT
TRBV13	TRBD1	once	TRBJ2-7	CASSYRGESYEQYF	TGTGCCAGCAGTTACAGGGGGGAGTCCTACGAGCAGTACTTC
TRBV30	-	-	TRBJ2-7	CAWRGGGEEQYF	TGTGCCTGGAGAGGGGGAGGGGAAGAGCAGTACTTC
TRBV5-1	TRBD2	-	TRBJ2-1	CASSLVVSGTSRTRSYNEQFF	TGCGCCAGCAGCTTGGTAGTGTCCGGGACTAGCAGAACAAGGTCCTACAATGAGCAGTTCTTC
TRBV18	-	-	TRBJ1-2	CASSPNGWVDYGYTF	TGTGCCAGCTCACCAAACGGGTGGGTGGACTATGGCTACACCTTC
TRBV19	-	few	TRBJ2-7	CASSIQGYEQYF	TGTGCCAGTAGCATTCAGGGCTACGAGCAGTACTTC
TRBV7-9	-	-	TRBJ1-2	CASSGTAYGYTF	TGTGCCAGCAGCGGAACAGCATATGGCTACACCTTC
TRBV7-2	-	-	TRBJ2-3	CASSPRGMRSTDTQYF	TGTGCCAGCAGCCCCCGGGGAATGCGGAGCACAGATACGCAGTATTTT
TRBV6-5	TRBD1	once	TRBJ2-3	CASSRDRGSDTQYF	TGTGCCAGCAGTCGGGACAGGGGATCAGATACGCAGTATTTT
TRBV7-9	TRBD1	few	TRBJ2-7	CASSVTGGAGGLEQYF	TGTGCCAGCAGCGTTACAGGGGGCGCCGGGGGCCTCGAGCAGTACTTC
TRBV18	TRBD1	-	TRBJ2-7	CASSPLQGANEQYF	TGTGCCAGCTCACCACTACAGGGGGCTAATGAGCAGTACTTC
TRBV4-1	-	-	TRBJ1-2	CASAVRIEAGANYGYTF	TGCGCCAGCGCCGTGAGAATCGAGGCCGGAGCTAACTATGGCTACACCTTC
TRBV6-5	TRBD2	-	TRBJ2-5	CASSPHRSGGETQYF	TGTGCCAGCAGCCCACATCGAAGCGGGGGTGAGACCCAGTACTTC
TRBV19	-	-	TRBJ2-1	CASSKKVQAAYNEQFF	TGTGCCAGTAGTAAGAAGGTCCAGGCCGCCTACAATGAGCAGTTCTTC
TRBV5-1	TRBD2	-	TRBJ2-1	CASSLSLAGGRNDEQFF	TGCGCCAGCAGCTTGTCCCTAGCGGGGGGACGGAACGATGAGCAGTTCTTC
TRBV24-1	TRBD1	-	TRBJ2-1	CATSDLPGTGGSTLYNEQFF	TGTGCCACCAGTGATTTACCCGGGACAGGGGGCTCTACTCTCTACAATGAGCAGTTCTTC
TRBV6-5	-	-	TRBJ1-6	CASSWNGKNSPLHF	TGTGCCAGCAGTTGGAACGGGAAAAATTCACCCCTCCACTTT